Listed below are T cell receptor beta chains from one sample, sequenced in a study of technical replicates of blood from a handful of donors. Profiling relied on immunoSEQ multiplex PCR, and the TCRdb table lists in-frame clones only, not all of them. The sample has around 68,000 clones, 91% seen once. Source material: T cells isolated from PBMCs. The source is a human donor in good health. Some clones in this sample may be carry-over from other donors' samples. Both conserved end residues are part of each CDR3. Rows may omit the clone size; those that give it use once, few, many or a size class.

clone_size j_call v_call cdr3_aa
- TRBJ1-1 TRBV7-6 CASSPTTGKAFF
once TRBJ1-2 TRBV30 CACKSTGSYTF
- TRBJ2-5 TRBV6-1 CASILLGTSMETQYF
- TRBJ2-7 TRBV7-7 CASSLGLAEYEQYF
- TRBJ2-3 TRBV9 CASSVDEGWADTQYF
- TRBJ2-5 TRBV5-4 CASSLPRAREQYF
- TRBJ1-2 TRBV28 CASSWDRSYTF
once TRBJ2-1 TRBV27 CASSLQEGLAGASGEQFF
- TRBJ2-7 TRBV27 CASSFHLGWTGGYEQYF
- TRBJ2-7 TRBV6-5 CASSYETGLSYEQYF
once TRBJ2-7 TRBV5-8 CASSLQGSYEQYF
- TRBJ2-5 TRBV19 CASSISWETQYF
- TRBJ1-1 TRBV18 CASSPGQGEAEAFF
- TRBJ2-1 TRBV14 CAGGRELGNEQFF
- TRBJ2-7 TRBV19 CASSTRQGTYEQYF
- TRBJ2-6 TRBV6-5 CASSSAGSGANVLTF
- TRBJ1-1 TRBV30 CALTGDTEAFF
once TRBJ2-1 TRBV6-6 CASKGSGGAVPEQFF
- TRBJ2-6 TRBV28 CASRYDTSGANVLTF
- TRBJ2-1 TRBV27 CASQSFALRGDYNEQFF
- TRBJ2-7 TRBV30 CAWSWGGEQYF
- TRBJ2-7 TRBV14 CASSQLGTGLYEQYF
- TRBJ2-2 TRBV7-2 CASSLGGVGTGELFF
- TRBJ2-4 TRBV11-3 CASSLGGETIQYF
- TRBJ2-2 TRBV9 CASSVVPLSVELFF
- TRBJ2-3 TRBV5-1 CASSFQRRTDTQYF
- TRBJ2-2 TRBV7-6 CASSLGWSGANTGELFF
- TRBJ1-2 TRBV7-9 CASSLAQTGIYGYTF
- TRBJ1-6 TRBV4-2 CASSPNIHEVTRNPFGSPLHF
- TRBJ2-1 TRBV5-1 CASSLAELSYNEQFF
- TRBJ1-5 TRBV5-1 CASSSRDKGNGSNQPQHF
- TRBJ2-4 TRBV27 CASSLYPPGKNIQYF
once TRBJ2-7 TRBV7-9 CASSSPETIEQYF
- TRBJ2-4 TRBV19 CASSLDRAVNIQYF
- TRBJ1-2 TRBV7-7 CASSLVGVLRYYGYTF
- TRBJ1-1 TRBV7-3 CASSLAGGSNTEAFF
- TRBJ1-5 TRBV2 CASSAAWTGMNQPQHF
- TRBJ2-1 TRBV11-2 CASSPGTAVREQFF
- TRBJ2-7 TRBV5-6 CASSGYLARYEQYF
- TRBJ2-5 TRBV28 CASSMIRDTGETQYF
few TRBJ2-7 TRBV5-1 CASSLSGRLRTQLSYEQYF
once TRBJ1-2 TRBV25-1 CASSDSGTGYGYTF
once TRBJ2-3 TRBV7-6 CASSSLAGQVTDTQYF
- TRBJ1-5 TRBV19 CASSTQGAWNQPQHF
- TRBJ2-7 TRBV10-1 CASSRLAGSYEQYF
- TRBJ2-7 TRBV7-2 CASSAPGVGSYEQYF
- TRBJ2-2 TRBV10-2 CASSPWRAGGRNTGELFF
- TRBJ2-1 TRBV20-1 CSAGTSGEQFF
- TRBJ2-3 TRBV6-1 CASSEYADRGLTDTQYF
- TRBJ2-7 TRBV6-1 CASSVYLASSYEQYF
- TRBJ2-7 TRBV9 CASSESGGALSEQYF
- TRBJ2-1 TRBV19 CASSQGLAFYEQFF
- TRBJ1-2 TRBV6-1 CASSERLTHRGYGYTF
- TRBJ2-1 TRBV7-9 CASSSGTGMVRGNEQFF